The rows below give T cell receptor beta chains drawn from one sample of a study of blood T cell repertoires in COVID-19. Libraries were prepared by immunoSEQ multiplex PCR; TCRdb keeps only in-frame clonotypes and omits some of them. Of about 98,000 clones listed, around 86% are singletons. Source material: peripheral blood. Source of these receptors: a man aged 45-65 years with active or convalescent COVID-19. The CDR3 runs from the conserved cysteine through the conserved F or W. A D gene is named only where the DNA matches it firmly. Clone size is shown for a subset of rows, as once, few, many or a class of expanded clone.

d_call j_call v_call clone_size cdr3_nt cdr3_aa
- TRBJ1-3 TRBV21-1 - TGTGCCAGCAGCACGAAATCGGGAGGGCATGGAAACACCATATATTTT CASSTKSGGHGNTIYF
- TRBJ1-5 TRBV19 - TGTGCCAGTAGGTCCGGGACAAATAGCAATCAGCCCCAGCATTTT CASRSGTNSNQPQHF
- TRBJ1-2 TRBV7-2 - TGTGCCAGCAGCTTAGAAACAGTGGGCTATGGCTACACCTTC CASSLETVGYGYTF
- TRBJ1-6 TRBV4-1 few TGCGCCAGCAGCCAAGCGAGGGCCCTATATAATTCACCCCTCCACTTT CASSQARALYNSPLHF
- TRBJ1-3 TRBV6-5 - TGTGGAGGTGTGGGAGAATTTGGAAACACCATATATTTT CGGVGEFGNTIYF
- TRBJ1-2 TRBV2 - TGTGCCAGCAGTGAAGTACTCTCTAACTATGGCTACACCTTC CASSEVLSNYGYTF
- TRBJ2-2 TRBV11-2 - TGTGCCAGCAGCCTCTCGGAGACGTACACCGGGGAGCTGTTTTTT CASSLSETYTGELFF
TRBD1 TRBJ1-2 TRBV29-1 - TGCAGCGTTGGCCAGGGGGGCTATGGCTACACCTTC CSVGQGGYGYTF
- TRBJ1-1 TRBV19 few TGTGCCAGTAACTTTGGACTGATGAACACTGAAGCTTTCTTT CASNFGLMNTEAFF
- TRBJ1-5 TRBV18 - TGTGCCAGCTCACCAACGCAGGGTAGCAATCAGCCCCAGCATTTT CASSPTQGSNQPQHF
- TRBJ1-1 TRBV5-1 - TGCGCCAGCAGCTTGGGGGCAGAGTACACTGAAGCTTTCTTT CASSLGAEYTEAFF
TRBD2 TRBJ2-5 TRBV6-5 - TGTGCCAGCAGGGCGGGACTAGCGGGGACAGAGACCCAGTACTTC CASRAGLAGTETQYF
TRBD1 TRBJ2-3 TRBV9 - TGTGCCAGCAGCCCTGGGACAGAGGGGCCCACAGATACGCAGTATTTT CASSPGTEGPTDTQYF
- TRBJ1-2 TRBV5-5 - TGTGCCAGCAGCTTGTCTGGGCAGGATAACTATGGCTACACCTTC CASSLSGQDNYGYTF
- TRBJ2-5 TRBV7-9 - TGTGCCAGCAGCCCGCAGGAAGGATCGGAGACCCAGTACTTC CASSPQEGSETQYF
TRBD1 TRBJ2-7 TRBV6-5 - TGTGCCAGCAGACCCTACGACAGGGCTGAGCAGTACTTC CASRPYDRAEQYF
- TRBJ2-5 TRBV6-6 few TGTGCCAGCAGCCCACAGAGGGGGACCACCCAAGAGACCCAGTACTTC CASSPQRGTTQETQYF
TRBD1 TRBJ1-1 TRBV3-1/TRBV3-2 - TGTGCCAGCAGGACAGGGGGCGCGAAGGGCACTGAAGCTTTCTTT CASRTGGAKGTEAFF
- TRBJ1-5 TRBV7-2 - TGTGCCAGCAGCTCATCGACAGGCAATCAGCCCCAGCATTTT CASSSSTGNQPQHF
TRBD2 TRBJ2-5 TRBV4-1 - TGCGCCAGCAGCCAAGATAGGGGTGGCGGGGGTGCACAAGAGACCCAGTACTTC CASSQDRGGGGAQETQYF
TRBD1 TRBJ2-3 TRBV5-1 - TGCGCCAGCTTTCCCCGGGGACAGAGCACAGATACGCAGTATTTT CASFPRGQSTDTQYF
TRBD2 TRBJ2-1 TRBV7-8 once TGTGCCAGCAGCTTGGGACTAGCGGGGTCTTACAATGAGCAGTTCTTC CASSLGLAGSYNEQFF
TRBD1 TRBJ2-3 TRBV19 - TGTGCCAGTAGTTCAGGGGGCGGGTATTCAGATACGCAGTATTTT CASSSGGGYSDTQYF
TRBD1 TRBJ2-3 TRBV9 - TGTGCCAGCCGACCGGGACAGGGTTTCACAGATACGCAGTATTTT CASRPGQGFTDTQYF
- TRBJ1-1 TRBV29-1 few TGCAGCGTTTCGGGACTCACGAACACTGAAGCTTTCTTT CSVSGLTNTEAFF
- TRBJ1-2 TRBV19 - TGTGCCAGTAGCCTCGCCGCCCAGAAGTCCGGGGGGACCTACTATGGCTACACCTTC CASSLAAQKSGGTYYGYTF
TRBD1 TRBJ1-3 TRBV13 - TGTGCCAGCAGCCTAATACAGGGGGACTCTGGAAACACCATATATTTT CASSLIQGDSGNTIYF
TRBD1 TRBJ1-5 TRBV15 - TGTGCCACCAGCAGAGATAATCCGGACAGGAGCAATCAGCCCCAGCATTTT CATSRDNPDRSNQPQHF
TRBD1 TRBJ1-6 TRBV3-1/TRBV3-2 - TGTGCCAGCAGGGCCTCAGCAGGGGGCGATAATTCACCCCTCCACTTT CASRASAGGDNSPLHF
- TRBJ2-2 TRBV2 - TGTGCCACTTCCAAGGGACTGGGCACCGGGGAGCTGTTTTTT CATSKGLGTGELFF
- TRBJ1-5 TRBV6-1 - TGTGCCAGCAGTGAAACTTTACGACCCTCGAACGGGAATCAGCCCCAGCATTTT CASSETLRPSNGNQPQHF
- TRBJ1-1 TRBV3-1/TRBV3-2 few TGTGCCAGCAGCCAGGGAGGTGGCCGCACTGAAGCTTTCTTT CASSQGGGRTEAFF
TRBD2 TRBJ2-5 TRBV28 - TGTGCCAGTCGGGGGGGGCAAATCCAAGAGACCCAGTACTTC CASRGGQIQETQYF
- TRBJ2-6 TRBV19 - TGTGCCAGTAGTATATCGCTAGGCTCTGGGGCCAACGTCCTGACTTTC CASSISLGSGANVLTF
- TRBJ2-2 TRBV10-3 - TGTGCCATCAGTGATCAGGACTATAATAGTATCGGGGAGCTGTTTTTT CAISDQDYNSIGELFF
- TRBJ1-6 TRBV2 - TGTGCCAGCAGTGAGACCCCGACTCAGAATTCACCCCTCCACTTT CASSETPTQNSPLHF
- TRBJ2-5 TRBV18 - TGTGCCAGCTCCAAGACAGAGGTGGCAAGCCAAGAGACCCAGTACTTC CASSKTEVASQETQYF
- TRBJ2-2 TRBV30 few TGTGCCTGGAGTGTACAGCACACCGGGGAGCTGTTTTTT CAWSVQHTGELFF
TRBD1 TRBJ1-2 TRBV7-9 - TGTGCCAGCAGCCCCTCGGGACAGGGATATGGCTACACCTTC CASSPSGQGYGYTF
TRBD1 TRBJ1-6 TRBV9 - TGTGCCAGCAGCGCCCTCACAGGGGCCTCTAATTCACCCCTCCACTTT CASSALTGASNSPLHF
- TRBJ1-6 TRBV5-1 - TGCGCCAGCAGCTCTGCGGAATATAATTCACCCCTCCACTTT CASSSAEYNSPLHF
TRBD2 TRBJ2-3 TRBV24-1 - TGTGCCACCAGTGAAGCGGGGGGGGGCAAAGATACGCAGTATTTT CATSEAGGGKDTQYF
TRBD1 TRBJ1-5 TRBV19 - TGTGCCAGTAGTACAGGGGGCGGCAATCAGCCCCAGCATTTT CASSTGGGNQPQHF
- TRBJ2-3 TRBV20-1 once TGCAGTGCCAACTTTATAGATACGCAGTATTTT CSANFIDTQYF
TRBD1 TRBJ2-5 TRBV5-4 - TGTGCCAGCAGCCATGGACAGGGGGCTGGGGAGACCCAGTACTTC CASSHGQGAGETQYF
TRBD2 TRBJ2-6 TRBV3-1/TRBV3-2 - TGTGCCAGCAGCCTAGGACTAGCGGGGAGCTCTGGGGCCAACGTCCTGACTTTC CASSLGLAGSSGANVLTF
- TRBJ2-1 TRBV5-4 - TGTGCCAGCAGCTGGGGGACTGTAGACAATGAGCAGTTCTTC CASSWGTVDNEQFF
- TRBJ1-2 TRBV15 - TGTGCCACCAGCAGAGATGGAGGGCTTACTAACTATGGCTACACCTTC CATSRDGGLTNYGYTF
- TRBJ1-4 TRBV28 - TGTGCCAGCATGGGGGGGGCTAATGAAAAACTGTTTTTT CASMGGANEKLFF
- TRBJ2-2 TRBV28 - TGTGCCAGCAACACTCCAGGGGCGGCCAGGAACACCGGGGAGCTGTTTTTT CASNTPGAARNTGELFF
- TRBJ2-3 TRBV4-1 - TGCGCCAGCAGCCAAGGGGGGGTGGATACGCAGTATTTT CASSQGGVDTQYF
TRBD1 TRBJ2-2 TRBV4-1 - TGCGCCAGCAGCCACCGGGACAGGAACACCGGGGAGCTGTTTTTT CASSHRDRNTGELFF